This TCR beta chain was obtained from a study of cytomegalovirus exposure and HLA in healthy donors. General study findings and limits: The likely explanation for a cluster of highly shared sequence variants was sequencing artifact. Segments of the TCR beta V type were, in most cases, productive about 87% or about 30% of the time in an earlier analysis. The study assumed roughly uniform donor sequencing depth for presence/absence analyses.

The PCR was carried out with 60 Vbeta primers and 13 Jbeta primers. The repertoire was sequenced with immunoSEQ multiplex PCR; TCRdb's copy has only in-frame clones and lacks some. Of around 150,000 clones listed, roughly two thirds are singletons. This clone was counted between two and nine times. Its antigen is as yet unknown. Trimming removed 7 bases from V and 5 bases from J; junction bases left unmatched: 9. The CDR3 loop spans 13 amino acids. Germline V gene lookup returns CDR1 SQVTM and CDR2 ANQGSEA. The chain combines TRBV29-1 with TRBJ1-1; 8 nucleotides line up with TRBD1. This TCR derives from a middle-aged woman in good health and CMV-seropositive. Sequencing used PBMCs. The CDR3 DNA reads TGCAGCGCCCGCAGGGGGCCGGCGACTGAAGCTTTCTTT. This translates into CSARRGPATEAFF.